This T cell receptor (beta chain) derives from a study of shared clonotypes between healthy human individuals. About the research overall: The plates for each donor numbered three CD4 naive, three CD4 memory, two CD8 naive and one CD8 memory. General study findings and limits: Clonotypes which were not shared had lower generation probabilities than clonotypes that all four donors shared.

Between the trimmed V and J ends, which lost 6 bases and 3 bases, there was a span of 9 bases. This CDR3 comprises 13 residues. Looked up from germline, CDR1 is LNHDA and CDR2 is SQIVND (reference sequence). As defined, naive CD8 cells were CD45RO-negative and positively selected for CCR7, with terminally differentiated effector memory CD45RA+ cells excluded. Details on this clone: Its target is not known.

Researchers ran the assay at a deep level. Data came from immunoSEQ multiplex PCR; TCRdb stores just in-frame clones and leaves some out. The table has hundreds of thousands of clones, about 90% seen once. V usage is TRBV19 and J usage is TRBJ1-3; D unresolved. Sequenced sample: naive CD8+ T cells sorted from blood. This TCR was recovered from a man under 40 in good health. CDR3 nucleotides: TGTGCCAGTAGCCTTATAGTTGGAAACACCATATATTTT. Residues: CASSLIVGNTIYF.